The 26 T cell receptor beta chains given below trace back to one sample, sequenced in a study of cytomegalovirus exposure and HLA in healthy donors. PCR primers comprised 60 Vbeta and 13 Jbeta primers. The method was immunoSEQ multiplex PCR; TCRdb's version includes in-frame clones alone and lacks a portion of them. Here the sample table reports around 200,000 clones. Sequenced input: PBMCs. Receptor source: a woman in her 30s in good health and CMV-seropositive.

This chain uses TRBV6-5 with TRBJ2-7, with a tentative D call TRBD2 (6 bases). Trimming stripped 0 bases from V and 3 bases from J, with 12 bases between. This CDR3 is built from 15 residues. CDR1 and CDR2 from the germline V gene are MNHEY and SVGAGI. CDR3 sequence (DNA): TGTGCCAGCAGTTACTCCATGGCGGGGAACTACGAGCAGTACTTC. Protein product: CASSYSMAGNYEQYF.

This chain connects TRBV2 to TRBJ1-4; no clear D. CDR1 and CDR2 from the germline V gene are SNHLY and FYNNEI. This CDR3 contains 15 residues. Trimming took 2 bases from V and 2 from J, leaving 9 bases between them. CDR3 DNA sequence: TGTGCCAGCAGTGAACTGGGCTTGACTAATGAAAAACTGTTTTTT. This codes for CASSELGLTNEKLFF.

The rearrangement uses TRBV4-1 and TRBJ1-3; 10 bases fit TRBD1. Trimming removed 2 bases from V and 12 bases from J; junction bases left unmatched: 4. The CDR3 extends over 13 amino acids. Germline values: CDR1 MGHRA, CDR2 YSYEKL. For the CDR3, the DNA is TGCGCCAGCAGCCAACCGACAGGGGGCGTCATATATTTT. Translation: CASSQPTGGVIYF.

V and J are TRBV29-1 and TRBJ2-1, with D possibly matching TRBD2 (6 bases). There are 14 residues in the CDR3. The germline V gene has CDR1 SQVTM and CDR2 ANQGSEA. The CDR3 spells CRNGGPKPYNEQFF. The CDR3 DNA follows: TGCAGGAACGGGGGACCCAAGCCTTACAATGAGCAGTTCTTC.

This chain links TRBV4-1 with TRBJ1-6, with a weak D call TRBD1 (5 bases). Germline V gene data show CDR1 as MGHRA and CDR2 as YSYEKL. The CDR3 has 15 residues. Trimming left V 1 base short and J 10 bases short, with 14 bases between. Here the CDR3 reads CASSQVVGGASPLHF. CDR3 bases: TGCGCCAGCAGCCAAGTAGTCGGGGGTGCATCACCCCTCCACTTT.

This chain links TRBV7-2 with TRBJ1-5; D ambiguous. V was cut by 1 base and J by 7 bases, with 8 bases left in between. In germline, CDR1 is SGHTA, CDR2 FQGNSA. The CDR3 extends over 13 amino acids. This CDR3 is CASSLVENQPQHF. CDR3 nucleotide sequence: TGTGCCAGCAGCTTAGTAGAGAACCAGCCCCAGCATTTT.

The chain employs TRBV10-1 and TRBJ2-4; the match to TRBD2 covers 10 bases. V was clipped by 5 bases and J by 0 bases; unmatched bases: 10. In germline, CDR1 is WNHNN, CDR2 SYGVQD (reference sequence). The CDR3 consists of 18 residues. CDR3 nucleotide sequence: TGCGCCAGCAGTTGGCTAGCGGGGGCGCCTGGAGCCAAAAACATTCAGTACTTC. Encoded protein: CASSWLAGAPGAKNIQYF.

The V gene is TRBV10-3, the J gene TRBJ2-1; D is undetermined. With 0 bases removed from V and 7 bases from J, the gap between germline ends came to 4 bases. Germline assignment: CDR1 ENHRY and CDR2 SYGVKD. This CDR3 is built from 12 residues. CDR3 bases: TGTGCCATCAGTGAGTCGCAGAATGAGCAGTTCTTC. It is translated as CAISESQNEQFF.

The CDR3 loop is CASSFWGGSGRKETQYF. As DNA, the CDR3 is TGTGCCAGCAGCTTCTGGGGTGGTAGCGGGAGGAAAGAGACCCAGTACTTC. V gene TRBV11-2 combines with J gene TRBJ2-5, with TRBD2 matching over 10 bases. The CDR3 extends over 17 amino acids. Germline values: CDR1 SGHAT, CDR2 FQNNGV. The ends lost 3 bases at V and 3 bases at J; junction bases unmatched: 10. The whole variable domain, filled in from reference TRBV11-2 and TRBJ2-5, reads EAGVAQSPRYKIIEKRQSVAFWCNPISGHATLYWYQQILGQGPKLLIQFQNNGVVDDSQLPKDRFSAERLKGVDSTLKIQPAKLEDSAVYLCASSFWGGSGRKETQYFGPGTRLLVL.

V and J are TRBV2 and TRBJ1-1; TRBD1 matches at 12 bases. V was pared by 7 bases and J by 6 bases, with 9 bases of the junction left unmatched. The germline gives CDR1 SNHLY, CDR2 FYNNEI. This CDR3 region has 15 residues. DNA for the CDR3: TGTGCCAGCACCAGTCGGGGACAGGGGGCGGCTGAAGCTTTCTTT. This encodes CASTSRGQGAAEAFF.

The CDR3 sequence: CASSLESRAGYTF. CDR3 sequence (DNA): TGTGCCAGCAGCTTAGAGTCCAGGGCAGGCTACACCTTC. This chain links TRBV11-2 with TRBJ1-2, with D possibly TRBD1 on 5 matching bases. V lost 0 bases and J 8 bases, leaving 10 bases between the germline ends. This CDR3 region has 13 residues. Per germline, CDR1 SGHAT and CDR2 FQNNGV.

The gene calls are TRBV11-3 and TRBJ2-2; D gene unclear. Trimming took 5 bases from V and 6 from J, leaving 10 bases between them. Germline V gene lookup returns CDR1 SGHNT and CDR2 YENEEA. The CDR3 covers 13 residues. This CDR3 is CASSGEASGELFF. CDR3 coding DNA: TGTGCCAGCAGCGGAGAGGCGTCCGGGGAGCTGTTTTTT.

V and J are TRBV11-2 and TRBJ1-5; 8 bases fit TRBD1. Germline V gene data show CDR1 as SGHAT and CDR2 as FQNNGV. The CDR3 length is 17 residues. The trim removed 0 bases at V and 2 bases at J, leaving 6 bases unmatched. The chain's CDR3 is CASSLELGQGRNQPQHF. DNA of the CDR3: TGTGCCAGCAGCTTAGAGCTAGGACAGGGCCGCAATCAGCCCCAGCATTTT.

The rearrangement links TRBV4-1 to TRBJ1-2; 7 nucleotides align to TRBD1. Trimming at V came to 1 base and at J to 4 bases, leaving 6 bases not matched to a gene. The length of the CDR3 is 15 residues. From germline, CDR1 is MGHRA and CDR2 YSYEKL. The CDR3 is CASSQGQGVLYGYTF. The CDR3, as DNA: TGCGCCAGCAGCCAAGGCCAGGGGGTCCTCTATGGCTACACCTTC.

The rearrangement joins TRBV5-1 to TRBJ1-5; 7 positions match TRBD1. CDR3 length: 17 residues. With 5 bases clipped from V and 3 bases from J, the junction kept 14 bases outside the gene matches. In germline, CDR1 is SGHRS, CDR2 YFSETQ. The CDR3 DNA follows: TGCGCCAGCAGTCTGCGGTGGTCAGGACAGGTCAATCAGCCCCAGCATTTT. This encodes CASSLRWSGQVNQPQHF.

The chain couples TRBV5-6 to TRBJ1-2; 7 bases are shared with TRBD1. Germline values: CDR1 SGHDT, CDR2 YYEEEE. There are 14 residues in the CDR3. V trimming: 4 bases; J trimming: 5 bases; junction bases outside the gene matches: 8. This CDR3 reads CASSPEGRGYGYTF. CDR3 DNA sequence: TGTGCCAGCAGCCCAGAGGGCAGGGGGTATGGCTACACCTTC.

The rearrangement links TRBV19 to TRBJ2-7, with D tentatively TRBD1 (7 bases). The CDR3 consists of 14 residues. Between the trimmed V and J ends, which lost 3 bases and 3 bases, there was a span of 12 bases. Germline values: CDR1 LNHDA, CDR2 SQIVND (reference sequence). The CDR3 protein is CASSIRGAHYEQYF. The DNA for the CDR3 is TGTGCCAGTAGTATCAGGGGGGCCCACTACGAGCAGTACTTC.

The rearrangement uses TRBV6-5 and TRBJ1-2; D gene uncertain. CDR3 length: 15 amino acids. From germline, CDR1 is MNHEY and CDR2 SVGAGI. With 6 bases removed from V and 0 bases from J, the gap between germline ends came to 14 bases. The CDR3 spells CASRGNYGANYGYTF. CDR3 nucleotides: TGTGCCAGCAGAGGCAACTACGGCGCTAACTATGGCTACACCTTC.

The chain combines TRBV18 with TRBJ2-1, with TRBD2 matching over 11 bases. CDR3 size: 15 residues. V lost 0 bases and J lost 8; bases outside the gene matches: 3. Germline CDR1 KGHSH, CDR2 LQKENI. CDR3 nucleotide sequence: TGTGCCAGCTCACCACCAACTAGCGGGGGCCATGAGCAGTTCTTC. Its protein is CASSPPTSGGHEQFF.

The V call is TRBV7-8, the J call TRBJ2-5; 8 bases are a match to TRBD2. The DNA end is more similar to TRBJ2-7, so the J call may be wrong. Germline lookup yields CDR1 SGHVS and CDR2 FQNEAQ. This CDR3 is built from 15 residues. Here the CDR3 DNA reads TGTGCCAGCAGCCCTTCAGCGGGAGAAGGCTACGAGCAGTACTTC. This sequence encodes CASSPSAGEGYEQYF.

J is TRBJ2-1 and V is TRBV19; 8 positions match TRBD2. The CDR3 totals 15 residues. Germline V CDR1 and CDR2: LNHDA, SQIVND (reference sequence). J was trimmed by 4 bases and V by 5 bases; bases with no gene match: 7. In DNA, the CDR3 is TGTGCCAGTAGTGCCCCGGGACTAGAGTACAATGAGCAGTTCTTC. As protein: CASSAPGLEYNEQFF.

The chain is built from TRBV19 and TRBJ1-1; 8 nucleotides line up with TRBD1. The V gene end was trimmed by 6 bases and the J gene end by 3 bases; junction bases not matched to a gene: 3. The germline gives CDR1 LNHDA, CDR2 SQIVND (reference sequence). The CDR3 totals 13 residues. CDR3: CASRDRDDTEAFF. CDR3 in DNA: TGTGCCAGTAGGGACAGGGATGACACTGAAGCTTTCTTT.

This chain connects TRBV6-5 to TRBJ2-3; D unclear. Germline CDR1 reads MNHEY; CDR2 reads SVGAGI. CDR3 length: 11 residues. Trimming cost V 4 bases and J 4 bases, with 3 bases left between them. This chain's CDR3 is CASSSSDTQYF. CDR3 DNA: TGTGCCAGCAGTTCGTCAGATACGCAGTATTTT.

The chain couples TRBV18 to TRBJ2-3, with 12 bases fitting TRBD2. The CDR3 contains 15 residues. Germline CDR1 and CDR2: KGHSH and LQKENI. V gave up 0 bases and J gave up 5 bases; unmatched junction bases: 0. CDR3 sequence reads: CASSPPTSGGDTQYF. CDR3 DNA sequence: TGTGCCAGCTCACCACCGACTAGCGGGGGAGATACGCAGTATTTT.

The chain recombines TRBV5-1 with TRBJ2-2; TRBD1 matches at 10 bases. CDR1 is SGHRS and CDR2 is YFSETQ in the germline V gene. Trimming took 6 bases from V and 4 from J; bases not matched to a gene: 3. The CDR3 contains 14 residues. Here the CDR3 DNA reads TGCGCCAGCACCGGGACAGGGGTCACCGGGGAGCTGTTTTTT. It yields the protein CASTGTGVTGELFF.

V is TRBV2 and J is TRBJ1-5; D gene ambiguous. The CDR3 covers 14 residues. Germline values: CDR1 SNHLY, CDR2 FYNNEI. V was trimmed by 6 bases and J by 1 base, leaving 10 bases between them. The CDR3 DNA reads TGTGCCAGCAGGGAGCGTAGAAGCAATCAGCCCCAGCATTTT. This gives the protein CASRERRSNQPQHF.